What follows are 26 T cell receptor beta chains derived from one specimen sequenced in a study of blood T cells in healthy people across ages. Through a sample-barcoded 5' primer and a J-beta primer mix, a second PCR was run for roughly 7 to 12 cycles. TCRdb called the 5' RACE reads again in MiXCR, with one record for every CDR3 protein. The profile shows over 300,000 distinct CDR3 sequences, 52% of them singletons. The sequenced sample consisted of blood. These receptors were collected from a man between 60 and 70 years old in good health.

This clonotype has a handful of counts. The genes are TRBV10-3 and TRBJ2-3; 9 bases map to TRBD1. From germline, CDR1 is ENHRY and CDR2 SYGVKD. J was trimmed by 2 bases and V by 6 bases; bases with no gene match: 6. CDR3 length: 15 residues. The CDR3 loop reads CAIRPTGGATDTQYF. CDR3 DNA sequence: TGTGCCATCAGGCCGACAGGGGGGGCCACAGATACGCAGTATTTT.

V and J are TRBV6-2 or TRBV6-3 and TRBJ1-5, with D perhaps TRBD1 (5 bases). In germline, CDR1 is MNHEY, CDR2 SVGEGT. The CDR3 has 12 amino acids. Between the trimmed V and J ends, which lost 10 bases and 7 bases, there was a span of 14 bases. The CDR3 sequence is CATRQFRQPQHF. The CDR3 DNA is TGTGCCACCCGACAGTTTCGGCAGCCCCAGCATTTT.

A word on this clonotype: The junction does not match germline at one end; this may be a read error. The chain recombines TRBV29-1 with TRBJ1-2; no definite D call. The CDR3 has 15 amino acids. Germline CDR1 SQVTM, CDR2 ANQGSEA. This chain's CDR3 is CSAQGSQESNYGHTF. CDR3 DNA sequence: TGCAGCGCTCAAGGCTCCCAAGAATCTAACTATGGCCACACCTTC. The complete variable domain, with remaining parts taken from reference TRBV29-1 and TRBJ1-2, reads SAVISQKPSRDICQRGTSLTIQCQVDSQVTMMFWYRQQPGQSLTLIATANQGSEATYESGFVIDKFPISRPNLTFSTLTVSNMSPEDSSIYLCSAQGSQESNYGHTFGSGTRLTVV.

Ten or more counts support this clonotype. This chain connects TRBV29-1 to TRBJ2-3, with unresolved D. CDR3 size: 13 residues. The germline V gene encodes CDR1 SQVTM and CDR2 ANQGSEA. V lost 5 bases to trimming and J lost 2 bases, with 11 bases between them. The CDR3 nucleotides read TGCAGCGTTCTAGTCCCCCACACAGATACGCAGTATTTT. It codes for CSVLVPHTDTQYF.

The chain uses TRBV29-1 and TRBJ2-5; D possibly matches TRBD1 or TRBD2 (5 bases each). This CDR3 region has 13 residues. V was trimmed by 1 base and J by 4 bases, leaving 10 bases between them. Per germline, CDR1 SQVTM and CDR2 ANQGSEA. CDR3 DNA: TGCAGCGTTGAAGGGGACCACTCAGAGACCCAGTACTTC. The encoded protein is CSVEGDHSETQYF.

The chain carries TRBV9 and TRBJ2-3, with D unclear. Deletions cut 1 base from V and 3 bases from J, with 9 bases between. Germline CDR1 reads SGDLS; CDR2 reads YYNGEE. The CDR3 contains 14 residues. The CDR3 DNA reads TGTGCCAGCAGCGTAAGGGTCCAGACAGATACGCAGTATTTT. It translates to CASSVRVQTDTQYF.

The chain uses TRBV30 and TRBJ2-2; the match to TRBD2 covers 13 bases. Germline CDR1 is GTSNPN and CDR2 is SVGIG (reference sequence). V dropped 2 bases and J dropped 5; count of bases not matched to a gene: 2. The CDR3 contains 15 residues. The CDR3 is CAWSLGLAGTGELFF. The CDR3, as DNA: TGTGCCTGGAGTCTGGGACTAGCGGGGACCGGGGAGCTGTTTTTT.

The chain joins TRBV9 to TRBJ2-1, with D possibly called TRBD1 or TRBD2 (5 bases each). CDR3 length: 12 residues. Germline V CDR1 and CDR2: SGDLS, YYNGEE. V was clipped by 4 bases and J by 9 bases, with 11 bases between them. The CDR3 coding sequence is TGTGCCAGCAGCCCCTCTGGGGGTGAGCAGTTCTTC. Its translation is CASSPSGGEQFF.

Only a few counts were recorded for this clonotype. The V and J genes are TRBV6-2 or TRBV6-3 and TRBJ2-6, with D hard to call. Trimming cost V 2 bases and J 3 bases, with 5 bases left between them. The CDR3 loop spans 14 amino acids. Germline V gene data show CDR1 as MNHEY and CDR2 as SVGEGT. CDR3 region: CASSYLRGANVLTF. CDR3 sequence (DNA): TGTGCCAGCAGTTACCTTCGTGGGGCCAACGTCCTGACTTTC.

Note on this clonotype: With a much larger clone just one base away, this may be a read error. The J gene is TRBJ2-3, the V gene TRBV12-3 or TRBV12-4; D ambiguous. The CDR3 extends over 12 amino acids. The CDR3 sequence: CASGYFTDTLYF. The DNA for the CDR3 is TGTGCCAGCGGATATTTCACAGATACGCTGTATTTT.

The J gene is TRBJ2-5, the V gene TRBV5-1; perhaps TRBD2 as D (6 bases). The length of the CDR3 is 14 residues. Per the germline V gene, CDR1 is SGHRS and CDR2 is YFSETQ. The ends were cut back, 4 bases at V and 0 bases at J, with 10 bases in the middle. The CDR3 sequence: CASSTTSHQETQYF. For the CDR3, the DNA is TGCGCCAGCAGCACCACTAGCCACCAAGAGACCCAGTACTTC.

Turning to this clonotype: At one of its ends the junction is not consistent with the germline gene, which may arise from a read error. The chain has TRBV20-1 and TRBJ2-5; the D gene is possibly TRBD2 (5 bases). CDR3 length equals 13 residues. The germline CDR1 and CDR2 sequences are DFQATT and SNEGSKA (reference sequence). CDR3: CSTRSLVQETQYF. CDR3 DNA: TGCAGTACTAGAAGCCTAGTCCAAGAGACCCAGTACTTC.

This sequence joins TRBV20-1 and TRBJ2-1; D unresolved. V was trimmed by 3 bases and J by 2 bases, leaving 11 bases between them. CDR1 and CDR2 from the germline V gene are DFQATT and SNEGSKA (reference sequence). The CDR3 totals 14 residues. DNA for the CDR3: TGCAGTGCTAGCGGGCCCTCGACCTACAATGAGCAGTTCTTC. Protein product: CSASGPSTYNEQFF.

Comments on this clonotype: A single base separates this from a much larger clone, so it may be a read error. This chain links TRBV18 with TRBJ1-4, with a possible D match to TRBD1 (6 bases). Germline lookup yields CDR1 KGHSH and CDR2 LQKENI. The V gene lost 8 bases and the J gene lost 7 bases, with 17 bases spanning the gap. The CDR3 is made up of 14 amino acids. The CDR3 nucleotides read TGTGCCAGCACACTCCAGGGGAAACCTGAAAAACTGTTTTTT. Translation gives CASTLQGKPEKLFF.

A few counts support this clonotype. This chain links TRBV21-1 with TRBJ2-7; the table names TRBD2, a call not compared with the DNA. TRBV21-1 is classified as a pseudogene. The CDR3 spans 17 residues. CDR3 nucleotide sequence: TGTGCCAGCAGCCAGCATCTAGCGGGAATGCCACTCTACGAGCAGTACTTC. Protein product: CASSQHLAGMPLYEQYF.

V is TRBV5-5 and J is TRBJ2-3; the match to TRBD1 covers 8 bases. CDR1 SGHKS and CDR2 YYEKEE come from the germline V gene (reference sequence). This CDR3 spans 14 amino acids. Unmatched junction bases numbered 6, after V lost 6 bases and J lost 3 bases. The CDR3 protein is CASTRTGQTDTQYF. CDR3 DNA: TGTGCCAGCACCCGGACAGGGCAAACAGATACGCAGTATTTT. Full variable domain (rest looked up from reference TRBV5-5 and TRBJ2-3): DAGVTQSPTHLIKTRGQQVTLRCSPISGHKSVSWYQQVLGQGPQFIFQYYEKEERGRGNFPDRFSARQFPNYSSELNVNALLLGDSALYLCASTRTGQTDTQYFGPGTRLTVL.

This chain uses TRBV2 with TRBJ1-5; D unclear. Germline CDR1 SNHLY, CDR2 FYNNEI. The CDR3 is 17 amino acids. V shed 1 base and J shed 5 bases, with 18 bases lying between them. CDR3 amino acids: CASSEEGFPQEYQPQHF. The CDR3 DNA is TGTGCCAGCAGTGAAGAGGGATTCCCCCAAGAGTATCAGCCCCAGCATTTT. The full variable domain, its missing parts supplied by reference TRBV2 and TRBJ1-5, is EPEVTQTPSHQVTQMGQEVILRCVPISNHLYFYWYRQILGQKVEFLVSFYNNEISEKSEIFDDQFSVERPDGSNFTLKIRSTKLEDSAMYFCASSEEGFPQEYQPQHFGDGTRLSIL.

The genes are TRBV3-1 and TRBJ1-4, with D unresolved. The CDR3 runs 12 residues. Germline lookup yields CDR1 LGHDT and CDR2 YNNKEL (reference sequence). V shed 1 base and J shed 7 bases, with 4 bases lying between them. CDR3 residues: CASSQVGEKLFF. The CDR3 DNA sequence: TGTGCCAGCAGCCAAGTTGGTGAAAAACTGTTTTTT.

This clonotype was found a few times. CDR3 sequence reads: CASSPQGGRGYEQYF. The DNA for the CDR3 is TGCGCCAGCAGCCCTCAGGGGGGAAGAGGCTACGAGCAGTACTTC. The chain links TRBV5-1 to TRBJ2-7; D may be TRBD1 (7 bases). V was clipped by 4 bases and J by 3 bases, with 17 bases between them. This CDR3 is built from 15 residues. Germline loops: CDR1 SGHRS, CDR2 YFSETQ.

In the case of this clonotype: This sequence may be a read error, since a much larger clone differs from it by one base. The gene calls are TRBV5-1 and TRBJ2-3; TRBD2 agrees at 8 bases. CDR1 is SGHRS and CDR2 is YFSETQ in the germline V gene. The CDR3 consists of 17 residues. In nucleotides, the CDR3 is TGCGCCAGCAGCCCGGGGGGGCAGGGAGCAGGCACAAATACGCAGTATTTT. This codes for CASSPGGQGAGTNTQYF.

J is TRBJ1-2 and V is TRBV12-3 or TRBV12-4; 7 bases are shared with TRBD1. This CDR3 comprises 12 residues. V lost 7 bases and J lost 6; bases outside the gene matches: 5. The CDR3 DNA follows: TGTGCCAGCACCCCCAGGGGGGATGGCTACACCTTC. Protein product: CASTPRGDGYTF.

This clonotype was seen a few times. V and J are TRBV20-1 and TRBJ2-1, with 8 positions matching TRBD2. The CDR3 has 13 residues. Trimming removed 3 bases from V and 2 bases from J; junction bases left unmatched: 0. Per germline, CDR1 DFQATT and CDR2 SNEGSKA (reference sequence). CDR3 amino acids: CSARRGAYNEQFF. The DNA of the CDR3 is TGCAGTGCTAGGCGGGGGGCCTACAATGAGCAGTTCTTC.

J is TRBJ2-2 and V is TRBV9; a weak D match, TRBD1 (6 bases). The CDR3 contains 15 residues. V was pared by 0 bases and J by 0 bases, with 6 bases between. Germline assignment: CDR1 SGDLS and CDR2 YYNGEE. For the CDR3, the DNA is TGTGCCAGCAGCGTAGACAGGGCGAACACCGGGGAGCTGTTTTTT. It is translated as CASSVDRANTGELFF.

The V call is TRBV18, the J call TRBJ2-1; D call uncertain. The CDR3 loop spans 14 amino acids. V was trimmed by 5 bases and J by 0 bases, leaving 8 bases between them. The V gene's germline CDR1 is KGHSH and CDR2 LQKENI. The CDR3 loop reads CASSGPVSYNEQFF. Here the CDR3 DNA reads TGTGCCAGCTCAGGTCCTGTCTCCTACAATGAGCAGTTCTTC.

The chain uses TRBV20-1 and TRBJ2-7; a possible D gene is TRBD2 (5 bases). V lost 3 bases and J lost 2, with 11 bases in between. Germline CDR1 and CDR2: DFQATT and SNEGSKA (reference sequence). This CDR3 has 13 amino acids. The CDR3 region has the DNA TGCAGTGCTAGGCAGGAGGCCCCCTACGAGCAGTACTTC. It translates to CSARQEAPYEQYF.

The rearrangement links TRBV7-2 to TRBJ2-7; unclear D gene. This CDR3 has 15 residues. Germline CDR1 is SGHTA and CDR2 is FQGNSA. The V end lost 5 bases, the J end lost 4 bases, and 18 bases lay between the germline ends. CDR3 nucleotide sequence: TGTGCCAGCAGCCCGAGTATAGAGGTCGTTTACGAGCAGTACTTC. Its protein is CASSPSIEVVYEQYF.